This TCR beta chain was sequenced during a study of cytotoxic CD8 clonotypes in ibrutinib-treated CLL. Assay: immunoSEQ multiplex PCR; the TCRdb copy retains only in-frame clones and omits some. The sample records 150,000 to 200,000 clones, over 75% being singletons. V lost 3 bases, J lost 4 bases, and 11 bases lay in between. CDR3 length: 14 residues. Germline V lookup: CDR1 SGHRS, CDR2 YFSETQ. The chain uses TRBV5-1 and TRBJ1-3; D is perhaps TRBD1 (5 bases). The source material was PBMCs, sampled at disease progression, from a patient treated with ibrutinib. This TCR derives from a human donor with chronic lymphocytic leukemia. The CDR3 DNA reads TGCGCCAGCAGCTCCGGGACTGTAGGAAACACCATATATTTT. Its translation: CASSSGTVGNTIYF.